These 9 T cell receptor beta chains came from one sample sequenced in a study of T-cell reconstitution after alpha-beta-depleted transplantation in children. A TCRbeta library incorporating unique molecular identifiers was prepared. TCRdb analysed the PCR reads with MiXCR anew, one entry per CDR3 protein. The sample has roughly 220,000 distinct CDR3 sequences; 7% to 9% are singletons. The sample consisted of PBMCs, mostly from graft donor cells, taken 360 days after TCRalphabeta/CD19-depleted stem cell transplant. These receptors were collected from a male patient between 2 and 9 years old who had a stem cell transplant for acute myeloid leukemia, so the T cells may come from the graft donor.

This clonotype was recorded a few times. This chain links TRBV4-1 with TRBJ2-4, with D tentatively TRBD2 (6 bases). CDR1 is MGHRA and CDR2 is YSYEKL in the germline V gene. The length of the CDR3 is 17 residues. Trimming took 1 base from V and 0 from J, leaving 13 bases between them. CDR3 nucleotide sequence: TGCGCCAGCAGCCAAGCCTCCTTAGCGGTAGCCAAAAACATTCAGTACTTC. It specifies CASSQASLAVAKNIQYF.

This clonotype has at least ten counts. The V gene is TRBV7-2, the J gene TRBJ2-1; D may be TRBD2 (5 bases). Trimming pared 5 bases from V and 0 bases from J, leaving 20 bases between. The CDR3 loop spans 18 amino acids. CDR1 is SGHTA, CDR2 FQGNSA, per germline. The CDR3 here is CASSRMERALHSYNEQFF. For the CDR3, the DNA is TGTGCCAGCAGCCGAATGGAGAGGGCCCTGCACTCCTACAATGAGCAGTTCTTC.

This clonotype was counted only a few times. This rearrangement joins TRBV29-1 to TRBJ1-2; no clear D gene. V was clipped by 6 bases and J by 0 bases, with 14 bases between them. Germline V gene data show CDR1 as SQVTM and CDR2 as ANQGSEA. This CDR3 has 14 residues. The CDR3 DNA is TGCAGCGTCGTGGGTCCTTACACTAACTATGGCTACACCTTC. This codes for CSVVGPYTNYGYTF.

V and J are TRBV7-9 and TRBJ1-5; TRBD1 might be the D (5 bases). V was shortened by 1 base and J by 3 bases, with 7 bases between the two germline ends. Germline CDR1 SEHNR, CDR2 FQNEAQ (reference sequence). This CDR3 contains 14 residues. DNA for the CDR3: TGTGCCAGCAGCTTAGGACAGTTCAATCAGCCCCAGCATTTT. Translation: CASSLGQFNQPQHF.

This chain connects TRBV20-1 to TRBJ2-7, with 9 bases aligning to TRBD1. The junction had 13 bases not matched to a gene; V was cut back by 1 base and J by 3 bases. This CDR3 has 17 residues. The V gene's germline CDR1 is DFQATT and CDR2 SNEGSKA (reference sequence). The CDR3, as DNA: TGCAGTGCTAGAGGTCGATCCGGCCCGGGACAGGGCTACGAGCAGTACTTC. It yields the protein CSARGRSGPGQGYEQYF.

The sample holds many counts of this clonotype. The chain combines TRBV4-3 with TRBJ2-2, with 8 nucleotides matching TRBD2. CDR3 size: 16 residues. Germline CDR1 and CDR2: LGHNA and YSLEER. V shed 0 bases and J 5 bases; nucleotides not matched to a gene: 5. The CDR3 here is CASSQEVAGPTGELFF. CDR3 coding DNA: TGCGCCAGCAGCCAAGAAGTAGCGGGACCGACCGGGGAGCTGTTTTTT.

This clonotype was counted many times. This chain links TRBV6-5 with TRBJ1-3, with TRBD1 matching 9 bases. The J segment lost 6 bases and the V segment lost 2 bases, leaving 11 bases of the junction unmatched. The CDR3 spans 17 residues. Germline V gene sequence: CDR1 MNHEY, CDR2 SVGAGI. The CDR3 sequence is CASSYPLIDRGVNTIYF. The DNA for the CDR3 is TGTGCCAGCAGTTACCCCCTTATCGACAGGGGGGTAAACACCATATATTTT.

This clonotype has just a few counts. The CDR3 here is CASSLFRGQETQYF. As DNA, the CDR3 is TGCGCCAGCAGCTTGTTCCGGGGGCAAGAGACCCAGTACTTC. The gene calls are TRBV5-1 and TRBJ2-5, with D perhaps TRBD2 (6 bases). V lost 1 base and J 2 bases, leaving 9 bases between the germline ends. CDR1 is SGHRS and CDR2 is YFSETQ in the germline V gene. This CDR3 is built from 14 residues.

The chain joins TRBV7-9 to TRBJ1-2; the D is unclear. Between the trimmed V and J ends, which lost 5 bases and 5 bases, there was a span of 9 bases. The CDR3 extends over 12 amino acids. Germline CDR1 and CDR2: SEHNR and FQNEAQ (reference sequence). The CDR3 DNA sequence: TGTGCCAGCAGCCCAAGGGAGTATGGCTACACCTTC. This translates into CASSPREYGYTF.